The T cell receptor (beta chain) under discussion was sequenced for a study of glioma-infiltrating T cells after dendritic cell vaccination. The time point here: after dendritic cell vaccination, including at tumor progression/relapse. The CDR3 contains 13 residues. Trimming removed 4 bases at V and 5 bases at J, with 12 bases between. Germline V gives CDR1 SGHRS, CDR2 YFSETQ. TCRdb's table, derived via immunoSEQ multiplex PCR, lists solely in-frame clones and lacks some. In the table there are more than 55,000 clones, 85% to 90% of which are singletons. The source is a human donor with glioblastoma. The input for sequencing was blood, taken after dendritic cell vaccination. The rearrangement links TRBV5-1 to TRBJ2-5, with D perhaps matching TRBD1 (6 bases). The CDR3 nucleotides are TGCGCCAGCAGCGCAGGGGCGGATGAGACCCAGTACTTC. It specifies CASSAGADETQYF.